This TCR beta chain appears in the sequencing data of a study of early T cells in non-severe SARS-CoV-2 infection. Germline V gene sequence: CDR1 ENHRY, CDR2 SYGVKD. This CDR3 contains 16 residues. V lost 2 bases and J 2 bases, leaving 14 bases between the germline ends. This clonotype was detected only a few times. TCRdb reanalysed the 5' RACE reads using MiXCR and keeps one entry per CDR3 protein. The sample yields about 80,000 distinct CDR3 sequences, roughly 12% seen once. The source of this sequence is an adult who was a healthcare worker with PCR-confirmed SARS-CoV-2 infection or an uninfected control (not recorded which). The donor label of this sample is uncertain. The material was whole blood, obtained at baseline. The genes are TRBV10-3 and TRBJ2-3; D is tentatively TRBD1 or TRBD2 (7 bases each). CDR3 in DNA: TGTGCCATCAGTGAGGCAGGGGGGGGCCTCACAGATACGCAGTATTTT. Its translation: CAISEAGGGLTDTQYF.